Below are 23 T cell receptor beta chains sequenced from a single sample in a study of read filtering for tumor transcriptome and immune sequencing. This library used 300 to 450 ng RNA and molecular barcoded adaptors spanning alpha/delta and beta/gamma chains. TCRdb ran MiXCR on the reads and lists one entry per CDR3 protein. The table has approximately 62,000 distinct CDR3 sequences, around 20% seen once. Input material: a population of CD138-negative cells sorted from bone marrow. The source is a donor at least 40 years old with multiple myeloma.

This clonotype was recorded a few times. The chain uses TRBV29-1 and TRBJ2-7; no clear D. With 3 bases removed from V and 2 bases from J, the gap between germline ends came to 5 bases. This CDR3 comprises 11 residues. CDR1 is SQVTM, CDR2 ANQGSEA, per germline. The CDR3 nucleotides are TGCAGCGTTGAGCTTGCCTACGAGCAGTACTTC. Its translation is CSVELAYEQYF.

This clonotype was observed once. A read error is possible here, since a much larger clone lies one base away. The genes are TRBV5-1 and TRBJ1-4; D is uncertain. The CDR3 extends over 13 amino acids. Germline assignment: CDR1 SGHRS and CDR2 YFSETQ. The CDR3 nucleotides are TGCACCAGCAGCTTTGGACGGGATGAAAAACTGTTTTTT. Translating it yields CTSSFGRDEKLFF.

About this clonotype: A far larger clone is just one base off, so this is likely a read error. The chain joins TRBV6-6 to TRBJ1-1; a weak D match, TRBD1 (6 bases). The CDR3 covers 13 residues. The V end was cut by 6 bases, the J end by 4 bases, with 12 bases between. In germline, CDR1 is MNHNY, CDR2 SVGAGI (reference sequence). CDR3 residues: CASRGHLSTEAFF. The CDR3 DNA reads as TGTGCCAGCAGGGGACACCTGAGCACTGAAGCTTTCTTT.

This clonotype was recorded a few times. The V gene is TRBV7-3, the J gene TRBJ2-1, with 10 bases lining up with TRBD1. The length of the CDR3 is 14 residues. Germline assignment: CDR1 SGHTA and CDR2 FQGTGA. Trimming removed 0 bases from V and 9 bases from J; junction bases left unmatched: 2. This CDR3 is CASSLTDRGPEQFF. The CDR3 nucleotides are TGTGCCAGCAGCTTAACCGACAGGGGGCCTGAGCAGTTCTTC.

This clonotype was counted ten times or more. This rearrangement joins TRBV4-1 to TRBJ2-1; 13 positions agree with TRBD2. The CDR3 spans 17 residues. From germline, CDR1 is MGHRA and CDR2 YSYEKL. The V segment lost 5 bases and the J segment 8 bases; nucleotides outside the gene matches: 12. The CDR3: CASSSPGLAGIVDEQFF. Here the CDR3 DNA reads TGCGCCAGCAGCTCCCCGGGACTAGCGGGAATCGTGGATGAGCAGTTCTTC.

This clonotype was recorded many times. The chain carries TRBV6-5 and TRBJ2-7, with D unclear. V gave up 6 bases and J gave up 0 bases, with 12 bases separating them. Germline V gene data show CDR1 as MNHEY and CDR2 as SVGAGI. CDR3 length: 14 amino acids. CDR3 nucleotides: TGTGCCAGCAGCTATACCAAAGCCTCCTACGAGCAGTACTTC. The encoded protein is CASSYTKASYEQYF.

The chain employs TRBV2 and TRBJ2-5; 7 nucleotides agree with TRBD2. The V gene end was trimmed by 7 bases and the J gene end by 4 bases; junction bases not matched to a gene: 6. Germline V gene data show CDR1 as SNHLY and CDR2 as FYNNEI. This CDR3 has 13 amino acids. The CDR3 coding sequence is TGTGCCAGCAATCCGGGAGGCGCAGAGACCCAGTACTTC. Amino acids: CASNPGGAETQYF.

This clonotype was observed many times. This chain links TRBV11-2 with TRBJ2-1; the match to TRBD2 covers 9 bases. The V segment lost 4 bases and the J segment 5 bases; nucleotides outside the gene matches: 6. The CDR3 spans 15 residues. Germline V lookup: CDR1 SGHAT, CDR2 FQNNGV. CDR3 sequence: CASSSLAGNNNEQFF. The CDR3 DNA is TGTGCCAGCAGCTCCCTAGCGGGGAATAACAATGAGCAGTTCTTC. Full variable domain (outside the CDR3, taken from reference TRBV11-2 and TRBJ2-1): EAGVAQSPRYKIIEKRQSVAFWCNPISGHATLYWYQQILGQGPKLLIQFQNNGVVDDSQLPKDRFSAERLKGVDSTLKIQPAKLEDSAVYLCASSSLAGNNNEQFFGPGTRLTVL.

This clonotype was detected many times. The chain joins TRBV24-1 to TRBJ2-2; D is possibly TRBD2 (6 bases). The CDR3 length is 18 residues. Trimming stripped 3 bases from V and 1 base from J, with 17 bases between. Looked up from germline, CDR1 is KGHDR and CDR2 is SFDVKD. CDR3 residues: CATSDPIGGGLNTGELFF. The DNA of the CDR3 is TGTGCCACCAGTGATCCGATAGGTGGGGGACTGAACACCGGGGAGCTGTTTTTT.

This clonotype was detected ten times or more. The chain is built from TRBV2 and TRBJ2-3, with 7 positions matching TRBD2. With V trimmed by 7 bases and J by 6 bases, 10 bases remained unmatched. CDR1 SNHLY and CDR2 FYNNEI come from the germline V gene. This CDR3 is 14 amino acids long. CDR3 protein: CASKKRGNLDTQYF. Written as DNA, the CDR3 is TGTGCCAGCAAAAAGCGGGGTAACTTGGATACGCAGTATTTT.

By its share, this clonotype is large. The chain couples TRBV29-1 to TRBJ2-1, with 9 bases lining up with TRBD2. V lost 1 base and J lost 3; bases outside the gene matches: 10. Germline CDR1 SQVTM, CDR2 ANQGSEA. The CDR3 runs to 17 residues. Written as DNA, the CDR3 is TGCAGCGTTGAAGGATATGTAGGACTAGCGAACTACAATGAGCAGTTCTTC. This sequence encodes CSVEGYVGLANYNEQFF.

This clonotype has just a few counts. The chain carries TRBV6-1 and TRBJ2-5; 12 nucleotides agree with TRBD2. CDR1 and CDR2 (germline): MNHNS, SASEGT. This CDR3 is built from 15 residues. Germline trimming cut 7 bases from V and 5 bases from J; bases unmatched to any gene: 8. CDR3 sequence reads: CASTVRLAGAETQYF. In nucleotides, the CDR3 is TGTGCCAGCACGGTCCGACTAGCGGGAGCGGAGACCCAGTACTTC.

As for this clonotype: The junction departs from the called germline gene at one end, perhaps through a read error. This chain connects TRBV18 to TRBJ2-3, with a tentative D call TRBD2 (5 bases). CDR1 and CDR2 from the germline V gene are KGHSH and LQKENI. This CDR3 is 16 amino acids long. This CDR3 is CAGSPGWQEGTDTQYF. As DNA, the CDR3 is TGTGCCGGCTCACCAGGTTGGCAGGAGGGCACAGATACGCAGTATTTT.

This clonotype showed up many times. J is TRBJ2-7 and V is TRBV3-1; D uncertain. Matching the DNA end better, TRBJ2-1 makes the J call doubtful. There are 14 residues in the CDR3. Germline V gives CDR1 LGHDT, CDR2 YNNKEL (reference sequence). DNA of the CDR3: TGTGCCAGCAGCCCCTCAACCGGGTTCATTTCCCAGTTCTTC. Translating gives CASSPSTGFISQFF.

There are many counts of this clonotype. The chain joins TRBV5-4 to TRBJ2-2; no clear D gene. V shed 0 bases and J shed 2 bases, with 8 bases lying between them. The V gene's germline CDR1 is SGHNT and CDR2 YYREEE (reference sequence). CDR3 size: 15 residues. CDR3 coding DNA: TGTGCCAGCAGCTTGGAGGGCCTTAACACCGGGGAGCTGTTTTTT. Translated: CASSLEGLNTGELFF.

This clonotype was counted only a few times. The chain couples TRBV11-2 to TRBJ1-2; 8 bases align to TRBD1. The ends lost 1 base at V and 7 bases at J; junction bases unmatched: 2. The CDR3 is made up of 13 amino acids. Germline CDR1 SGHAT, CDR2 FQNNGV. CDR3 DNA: TGTGCCAGCAGCTTAGCAGGGGGCCTTGGCTACACCTTC. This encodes CASSLAGGLGYTF.

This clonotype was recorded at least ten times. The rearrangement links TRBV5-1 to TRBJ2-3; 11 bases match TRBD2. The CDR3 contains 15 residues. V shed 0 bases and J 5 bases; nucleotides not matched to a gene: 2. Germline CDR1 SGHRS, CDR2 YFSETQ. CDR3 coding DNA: TGCGCCAGCAGCTTGGACGGACTAGCGGGAGATACGCAGTATTTT. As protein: CASSLDGLAGDTQYF.

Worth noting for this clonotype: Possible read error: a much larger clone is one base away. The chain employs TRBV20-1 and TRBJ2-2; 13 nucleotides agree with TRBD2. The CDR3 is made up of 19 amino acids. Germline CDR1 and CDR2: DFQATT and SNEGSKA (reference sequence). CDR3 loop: CSARAPPGLAGSNTGELSF. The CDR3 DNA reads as TGCAGTGCTAGAGCCCCTCCGGGACTAGCGGGGTCTAATACCGGGGAGCTGTCTTTT.

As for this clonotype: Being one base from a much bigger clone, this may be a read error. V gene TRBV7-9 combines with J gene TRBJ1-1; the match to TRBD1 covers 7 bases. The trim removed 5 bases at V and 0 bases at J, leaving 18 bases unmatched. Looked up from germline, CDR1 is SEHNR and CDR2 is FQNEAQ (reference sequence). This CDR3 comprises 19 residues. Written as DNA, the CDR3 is TGTGCCAGCAGCCTACCAATTCGGACAGGAACTAGTATGAACACTGAAGCTTTCTTT. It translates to CASSLPIRTGTSMNTEAFF.

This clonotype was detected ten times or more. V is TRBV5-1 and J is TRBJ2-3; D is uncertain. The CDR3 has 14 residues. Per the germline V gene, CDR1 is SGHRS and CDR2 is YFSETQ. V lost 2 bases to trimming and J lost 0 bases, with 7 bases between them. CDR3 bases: TGCGCCAGCAGCTTCGAAACGAGCACAGATACGCAGTATTTT. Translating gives CASSFETSTDTQYF.

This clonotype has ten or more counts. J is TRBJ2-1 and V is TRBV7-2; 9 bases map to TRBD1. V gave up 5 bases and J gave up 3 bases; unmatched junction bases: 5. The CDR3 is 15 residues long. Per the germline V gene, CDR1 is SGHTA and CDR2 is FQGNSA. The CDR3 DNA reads TGTGCCAGCAGCATTATGGGACAGGGCTACAATGAGCAGTTCTTC. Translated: CASSIMGQGYNEQFF.

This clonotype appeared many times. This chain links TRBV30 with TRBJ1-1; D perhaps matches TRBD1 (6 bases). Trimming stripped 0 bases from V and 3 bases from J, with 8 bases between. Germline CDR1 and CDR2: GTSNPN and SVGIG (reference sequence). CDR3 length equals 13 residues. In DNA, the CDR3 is TGTGCCTGGAGTGTGGCAGGGGACACTGAAGCTTTCTTT. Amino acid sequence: CAWSVAGDTEAFF.

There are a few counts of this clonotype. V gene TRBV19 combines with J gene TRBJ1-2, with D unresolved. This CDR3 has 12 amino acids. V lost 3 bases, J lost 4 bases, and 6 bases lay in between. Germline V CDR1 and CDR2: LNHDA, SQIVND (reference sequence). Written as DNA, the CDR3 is TGTGCCAGTAGTATCCTGGGCTATGGCTACACCTTC. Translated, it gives CASSILGYGYTF.